This T cell receptor (beta chain) comes out of a study of cytomegalovirus exposure and HLA in healthy donors. CDR3 length: 16 residues. V was shortened by 5 bases and J by 6 bases, with 23 bases between the two germline ends. Germline V CDR1 and CDR2: GTSNPN, SVGIG (reference sequence). Primers: 60 Vbeta forward and 13 Jbeta reverse. Profiled with immunoSEQ multiplex PCR; TCRdb holds only in-frame clones, not every one. The sample carries 150,000 to 200,000 clones, about four fifths recorded once. Specimen: PBMCs. This TCR was recovered from a woman younger than 30 in good health and CMV-seronegative. The genes are TRBV30 and TRBJ1-5; a possible D gene is TRBD1 (5 bases). The CDR3 coding sequence is TGTGCCTGGGGAGTGCTCGGGGGAAATGAATTTCAGCCCCAGCATTTT. The encoded protein is CAWGVLGGNEFQPQHF.